Presented here are 24 T cell receptor beta chains from one specimen sequenced in a study of Graves' ophthalmopathy and Graves' hyperthyroidism. TCR beta CDR3 amplification used RNA transcripts. First-round RT-PCR used HTBI primers; second-round multiplex PCR followed. TCRdb redid the calling of the multiplex PCR reads with MiXCR, one entry per CDR3 protein. The sample lists some 1.1 million distinct CDR3 sequences; about 38% were seen once. Specimen: peripheral blood or thyroid tissue (not recorded which). These receptors were taken from an adult man with Graves' hyperthyroidism.

As concerns this clonotype: This could be a read error, since a much larger clone is one nucleotide away. The chain links TRBV12-3 or TRBV12-4 to TRBJ1-2; D is unclear. This CDR3 has 14 amino acids. CDR3 protein: CASSLDAAAYGCTF. Written as DNA, the CDR3 is TGTGCCAGCAGTTTGGATGCGGCAGCCTATGGCTGCACCTTC.

Of note for this clonotype: Because the CDR3 is missing its conserved closing phenylalanine or tryptophan, this is likely a read error. V usage is TRBV30 and J usage is TRBJ1-6, with TRBD1 matching over 7 bases. Germline CDR1 reads GTSNPN; CDR2 reads SVGIG (reference sequence). The length of the CDR3 is 13 residues. After removal of 3 bases from V and 7 bases from J, the junction contained 3 bases not matched to a gene. The CDR3 reads CAWRGTDNSPLHL. The CDR3 coding sequence is TGTGCCTGGAGAGGGACAGACAATTCACCCCTCCACCTT.

This clonotype was recorded many times. The rearrangement uses TRBV20-1 and TRBJ2-7; D possibly corresponds to TRBD1 (5 bases). Germline CDR1 and CDR2: DFQATT and SNEGSKA (reference sequence). This CDR3 is 11 amino acids long. V was cut by 2 bases and J by 5 bases, with 7 bases left in between. The CDR3 is CSARHRNEQYF. In DNA, the CDR3 is TGCAGTGCTAGACACAGGAACGAGCAGTACTTC.

Ten or more counts support this clonotype. The chain recombines TRBV7-2 with TRBJ1-4; no clear D. V lost 1 base, J lost 7 bases, and 7 bases lay in between. CDR1 and CDR2 (germline): SGHTA, FQGNSA. The CDR3 runs to 13 residues. The CDR3 sequence is CASSLVGGEKLFF. The CDR3, as DNA: TGTGCCAGCAGCTTAGTTGGTGGTGAAAAACTGTTTTTT.

Turning to this clonotype: Being one base from a much bigger clone, this may be a read error. The chain employs TRBV25-1 and TRBJ2-5; D unclear. The V end lost 3 bases, the J end lost 2 bases, and 7 bases lay between the germline ends. The CDR3 spans 13 residues. Germline CDR1 reads MGHDK; CDR2 reads SYGVNS. CDR3 in DNA: TGTGCCAGCAGTGATAGGTCTCAAGAGACCCAGTACTTC. Translating gives CASSDRSQETQYF.

This clonotype was observed many times. V gene TRBV7-2 combines with J gene TRBJ2-7; 7 nucleotides agree with TRBD2. The CDR3 is 13 residues long. Germline CDR1 reads SGHTA; CDR2 reads FQGNSA. The trim removed 4 bases at V and 6 bases at J, leaving 6 bases unmatched. The CDR3 reads CASSSRLASEQYF. Here the CDR3 DNA reads TGTGCCAGCAGCTCAAGACTAGCAAGCGAGCAGTACTTC.

This clonotype was observed a single time. The chain joins TRBV10-3 to TRBJ2-7; the match to TRBD2 covers 11 bases. Germline loops: CDR1 ENHRY, CDR2 SYGVKD. The CDR3 sequence is 14 residues long. V lost 5 bases to trimming and J lost 2 bases; unmatched junction nucleotides: 2. As DNA, the CDR3 is TGTGCCATCAGTATACTAGCGGGAGCCTACGAGCAGTACTTC. It yields the protein CAISILAGAYEQYF.

This clonotype was recorded a few times. This sequence joins TRBV2 and TRBJ2-7; a possible D gene is TRBD2 (5 bases). The CDR3 is 14 amino acids. Germline V gene sequence: CDR1 SNHLY, CDR2 FYNNEI. V shed 4 bases and J shed 4 bases, with 14 bases lying between them. DNA for the CDR3: TGTGCCAGCAGTGGGCAAGGGAGAGAATACGAGCAGTACTTC. Amino acid sequence: CASSGQGREYEQYF.

Notes on this clonotype: One junction end does not reproduce the germline sequence, and a read error may be involved. The chain uses TRBV7-2 and TRBJ1-4, with D possibly matching TRBD1 (6 bases). Germline loops: CDR1 SGHTA, CDR2 FQGNSA. The CDR3 length is 17 residues. This chain's CDR3 is CASSQDSRGLANEKLFF. The DNA for the CDR3 is TGCGCCAGCAGCCAAGATTCGCGGGGGCTTGCTAATGAAAAACTGTTTTTT.

This clonotype was recorded a few times. The rearrangement uses TRBV12-3 or TRBV12-4 and TRBJ1-3; 9 bases fit TRBD1. The CDR3 is 16 residues long. V dropped 5 bases and J dropped 0; count of bases not matched to a gene: 5. DNA for the CDR3: TGTGCCAGCAGTGCCGGGGACAGGGTCTCTGGAAACACCATATATTTT. The encoded protein is CASSAGDRVSGNTIYF.

The gene calls are TRBV28 and TRBJ1-2; weak D call: TRBD1 (5 bases). The CDR3 spans 12 residues. Trimming left V 7 bases short and J 7 bases short, with 13 bases between. CDR1 is MDHEN, CDR2 SYDVKM, per germline. CDR3 residues: CASKSPGFGYTF. DNA for the CDR3: TGTGCCAGCAAGTCGCCAGGGTTTGGCTACACCTTC.

The chain is built from TRBV5-1 and TRBJ2-2; 8 nucleotides agree with TRBD2. Germline CDR1 is SGHRS and CDR2 is YFSETQ. V lost 4 bases to trimming and J lost 3 bases; unmatched junction nucleotides: 8. The CDR3 consists of 16 residues. The DNA for the CDR3 is TGCGCCAGCAGCACCACTGGCGGGGGGTACACCGGGGAGCTGTTTTTT. It codes for CASSTTGGGYTGELFF. Combining the CDR3 with reference TRBV5-1 and TRBJ2-2 gives the whole variable domain KAGVTQTPRYLIKTRGQQVTLSCSPISGHRSVSWYQQTPGQGLQFLFEYFSETQRNKGNFPGRFSGRQFSNSRSEMNVSTLELGDSALYLCASSTTGGGYTGELFFGEGSRLTVL.

This rearrangement joins TRBV29-1 to TRBJ1-1; D gene uncertain. The V and J ends lost 8 bases and 1 base respectively, with 14 bases between them. CDR3 length equals 13 residues. Germline-derived CDR1 and CDR2 are SQVTM and ANQGSEA. The CDR3 sequence: CSLDVVGNTEAFF. In nucleotides, the CDR3 is TGCAGCTTAGACGTGGTGGGGAACACTGAAGCTTTCTTT.

This clonotype came up many times. The chain uses TRBV7-9 and TRBJ1-1, with TRBD1 identical over 9 bases. J gave up 11 bases and V 5 bases, and 6 bases lay outside the gene matches. Germline V gives CDR1 SEHNR, CDR2 FQNEAQ (reference sequence). CDR3 length: 12 residues. CDR3 protein: CASSPPDRGAFF. CDR3 in DNA: TGTGCCAGCAGCCCGCCAGACAGGGGGGCTTTCTTT. The full variable domain, completed using reference TRBV7-9 and TRBJ1-1, is DTGVSQNPRHKITKRGQNVTFRCDPISEHNRLYWYRQTLGQGPEFLTYFQNEAQLEKSRLLSDRFSAERPKGSFSTLEIQRTEQGDSAMYLCASSPPDRGAFFGQGTRLTVV.

This clonotype was seen many times. This chain links TRBV12-3 or TRBV12-4 with TRBJ2-7; 11 bases are a match to TRBD2. V shed 5 bases and J 0 bases; nucleotides not matched to a gene: 3. The CDR3 sequence is 15 residues long. CDR3 DNA sequence: TGTGCCAGCAGTCCGACTAGCGGGACCTCCTACGAGCAGTACTTC. Translated, it gives CASSPTSGTSYEQYF.

V and J are TRBV19 and TRBJ1-4, with D possibly being TRBD1 (5 bases). V gave up 2 bases and J gave up 8 bases, with 9 bases separating them. The germline V gene has CDR1 LNHDA and CDR2 SQIVND (reference sequence). This CDR3 has 13 amino acids. The CDR3 DNA is TGTGCCAGTAGTATACCGGGGGACGAAAAACTGTTTTTT. Amino acid sequence: CASSIPGDEKLFF.

This clonotype appeared a few times. The chain combines TRBV12-3 or TRBV12-4 with TRBJ2-5; D remains unclear. This CDR3 comprises 14 residues. V was trimmed by 1 base and J by 5 bases, leaving 11 bases between them. CDR3 DNA: TGTGCCAGCAGTTTAGAGACGGGTAGGGAGACCCAGTACTTC. The encoded protein is CASSLETGRETQYF.

Only a few counts were recorded for this clonotype. V gene TRBV5-6 combines with J gene TRBJ1-1; D not certain. From germline, CDR1 is SGHDT and CDR2 YYEEEE. The CDR3 has 14 residues. The V gene lost 1 base and the J gene lost 11 bases, with 18 bases spanning the gap. The CDR3 loop reads CASSLSASVGLAFF. CDR3 DNA sequence: TGTGCCAGCAGCTTGTCAGCCTCCGTAGGTCTCGCTTTCTTT.

This chain uses TRBV15 with TRBJ2-3, with D possibly TRBD1 on 5 matching bases. The V gene's germline CDR1 is LNHNV and CDR2 YYDKDF (reference sequence). Trimming removed 5 bases from V and 4 bases from J, with 13 bases in between. The length of the CDR3 is 14 residues. The DNA for the CDR3 is TGTGCCACCAGCGACCCAGGGAATTCAGATACGCAGTATTTT. It specifies CATSDPGNSDTQYF. Complete variable domain (other parts from reference TRBV15 and TRBJ2-3): DAMVIQNPRYQVTQFGKPVTLSCSQTLNHNVMYWYQQKSSQAPKLLFHYYDKDFNNEADTPDNFQSRRPNTSFCFLDIRSPGLGDTAMYLCATSDPGNSDTQYFGPGTRLTVL.

The rearrangement joins TRBV7-2 to TRBJ2-7, with 12 bases matching TRBD2. The CDR3 is 15 residues long. With 5 bases clipped from V and 7 bases from J, the junction kept 9 bases outside the gene matches. The germline CDR1 and CDR2 sequences are SGHTA and FQGNSA. Written as DNA, the CDR3 is TGTGCCAGCAGCCAGACTAGCGGGAGTTCTGGAGAGCAGTACTTC. Its translation is CASSQTSGSSGEQYF.

This clonotype was recorded a few times. V usage is TRBV19 and J usage is TRBJ1-1; 10 nucleotides agree with TRBD1. The V gene end was trimmed by 4 bases and the J gene end by 6 bases; junction bases not matched to a gene: 8. This CDR3 is built from 15 residues. Germline V gene lookup returns CDR1 LNHDA and CDR2 SQIVND (reference sequence). Here the CDR3 reads CASSRTGGYFAEAFF. The CDR3 DNA sequence: TGTGCCAGTAGTAGGACAGGGGGATATTTCGCTGAAGCTTTCTTT.

This clonotype was seen a handful of times. The V and J genes are TRBV6-5 and TRBJ2-5, with D possibly TRBD1 on 7 matching bases. The CDR3 has 14 amino acids. V lost 5 bases, J lost 1 base, and 11 bases lay in between. CDR1 MNHEY and CDR2 SVGAGI come from the germline V gene. CDR3 DNA sequence: TGTGCCAGCAGTCGGCGGGACAGCCAAGAGACCCAGTACTTC. The encoded protein is CASSRRDSQETQYF.

This clonotype has ten or more counts. J is TRBJ2-5 and V is TRBV7-2; D is unclear. V was trimmed by 3 bases and J by 4 bases, leaving 6 bases between them. Germline V gene lookup returns CDR1 SGHTA and CDR2 FQGNSA. This CDR3 spans 12 amino acids. CDR3 sequence reads: CASSFFSETQYF. The CDR3 DNA reads TGTGCCAGCAGCTTTTTCTCAGAGACCCAGTACTTC.

The chain employs TRBV12-3 or TRBV12-4 and TRBJ1-6, with D unclear. Trimming left V 4 bases short and J 2 bases short, with 12 bases between. The CDR3 covers 16 residues. CDR3 protein: CASSSTSNTYNSPLHF. In DNA form, the CDR3 reads TGTGCCAGCAGTTCAACTTCAAATACCTATAATTCACCCCTCCACTTT.